Below are 18 T cell receptor beta chains sequenced from a single sample in a study of CD8+ T cells in alopecia areata. In each case, RNA was isolated and then reverse transcribed into cDNA as the sequencing template. Repertoires were generated with immunoSEQ multiplex PCR, while TCRdb's copy carries only in-frame clones and drops some. The sample consists of about 140,000 clones, 85% to 90% of them appearing once. Treatment meaning: oral pan-JAK inhibitor, 5-10 mg twice daily. Material: CD8+ T cells sorted from blood, obtained at week 4, from a patient treated with tofacitinib. Receptors originate from a human donor with alopecia areata.

The rearrangement joins TRBV5-1 to TRBJ2-1; possibly TRBD1 for D (8 bases). In germline, CDR1 is SGHRS, CDR2 YFSETQ. Trimming removed 4 bases from V and 3 bases from J, with 14 bases in between. The CDR3 sequence is 15 residues long. The CDR3 DNA sequence: TGCGCCAGCAGCACATACAGGGGGGGCTACAATGAGCAGTTCTTC. It encodes CASSTYRGGYNEQFF.

This chain connects TRBV27 to TRBJ2-1; 9 bases fit TRBD2. V dropped 5 bases and J dropped 2; count of bases not matched to a gene: 7. The CDR3 length is 16 residues. Germline V gene lookup returns CDR1 MNHEY and CDR2 SMNVEV (reference sequence). This chain's CDR3 is CASSLLSGRPYNEQFF. The CDR3 DNA reads as TGTGCCAGCAGTCTACTGAGCGGGAGGCCCTACAATGAGCAGTTCTTC.

The chain couples TRBV29-1 to TRBJ2-7; D may be TRBD1 or TRBD2 (6 bases each). Germline lookup yields CDR1 SQVTM and CDR2 ANQGSEA. The CDR3 has 16 amino acids. Deletions cut 3 bases from V and 4 bases from J, with 22 bases between. The DNA for the CDR3 is TGCAGCGTTGAGTGGACCAAGAGGGGGGCGGGATACGAGCAGTACTTC. Its protein product is CSVEWTKRGAGYEQYF.

The V and J genes are TRBV29-1 and TRBJ2-3; D may match TRBD1 or TRBD2 (6 bases each). Between the trimmed V and J ends, which lost 5 bases and 6 bases, there was a span of 12 bases. Germline CDR1 and CDR2: SQVTM and ANQGSEA. The CDR3 contains 12 residues. CDR3 protein: CSVWRDTDTQYF. In DNA form, the CDR3 reads TGCAGCGTTTGGAGGGACACGGATACGCAGTATTTT.

This sequence joins TRBV10-2 and TRBJ1-2; D possibly corresponds to TRBD1 (5 bases). The germline V gene has CDR1 WSHSY and CDR2 SAAADI. The V end lost 0 bases, the J end lost 4 bases, and 12 bases lay between the germline ends. The CDR3 has 15 residues. The CDR3 spells CASSESGGAGYGYTF. CDR3 DNA: TGCGCCAGCAGTGAGTCGGGAGGGGCCGGCTATGGCTACACCTTC.

The chain has TRBV4-1 and TRBJ1-1; D gene ambiguous. The CDR3 runs to 16 residues. The V end was cut by 0 bases, the J end by 0 bases, with 11 bases between. Germline CDR1 and CDR2: MGHRA and YSYEKL. Written as DNA, the CDR3 is TGCGCCAGCAGCCAAGAGGGCAGGAAACTGAACACTGAAGCTTTCTTT. As protein: CASSQEGRKLNTEAFF.

The V gene is TRBV25-1, the J gene TRBJ2-4; D is perhaps TRBD1 or TRBD2 (7 bases each). Germline V gene data show CDR1 as MGHDK and CDR2 as SYGVNS. The CDR3 consists of 13 residues. The germline V and J ends were trimmed by 5 bases and 9 bases, with 14 bases remaining between them. The CDR3 sequence: CASSKGRGGIQYF. The DNA of the CDR3 is TGTGCCAGCAGTAAAGGCAGGGGGGGCATTCAGTACTTC.

The rearrangement uses TRBV13 and TRBJ2-2; 7 bases are shared with TRBD1. This CDR3 comprises 14 residues. CDR1 PRHDT and CDR2 FYEKMQ come from the germline V gene (reference sequence). J was trimmed by 3 bases and V by 10 bases; bases with no gene match: 8. The CDR3 here is CATPGTVDTGELFF. The CDR3 DNA reads TGTGCCACTCCCGGGACAGTGGACACCGGGGAGCTGTTTTTT.

The chain links TRBV27 to TRBJ2-7; TRBD1 matches at 7 bases. Germline V lookup: CDR1 MNHEY, CDR2 SMNVEV (reference sequence). The CDR3 totals 14 residues. The junction had 8 bases not matched to a gene; V was cut back by 5 bases and J by 4 bases. CDR3 residues: CASSLGTDGYEQYF. The DNA for the CDR3 is TGTGCCAGCAGTCTCGGGACAGATGGGTACGAGCAGTACTTC.

This chain joins TRBV11-3 and TRBJ2-2; either TRBD1 or TRBD2 may fit D (5 bases each). The germline CDR1 and CDR2 sequences are SGHNT and YENEEA. Trimming pared 5 bases from V and 5 bases from J, leaving 15 bases between. The CDR3 totals 15 residues. CDR3 sequence reads: CASSAFGTSTGELFF. The CDR3 DNA reads as TGTGCCAGCAGCGCGTTCGGGACCTCAACCGGGGAGCTGTTTTTT.

V gene TRBV4-1 combines with J gene TRBJ1-1; possibly TRBD1 for D (6 bases). V shed 6 bases and J shed 3 bases, with 14 bases lying between them. Germline V gene data show CDR1 as MGHRA and CDR2 as YSYEKL. The CDR3 extends over 14 amino acids. This chain's CDR3 is CASRPQGLDTEAFF. The CDR3 region has the DNA TGCGCCAGCAGACCCCAGGGGCTAGACACTGAAGCTTTCTTT.

This clone was observed a single time. V usage is TRBV6-5 and J usage is TRBJ2-5; D is perhaps TRBD2 (5 bases). V lost 2 bases to trimming and J lost 3 bases, with 7 bases between them. The germline V gene encodes CDR1 MNHEY and CDR2 SVGAGI. The CDR3 extends over 13 amino acids. CDR3 DNA sequence: TGTGCCAGCAGTTACCACGGGGAAGAGACCCAGTACTTC. It yields the protein CASSYHGEETQYF.

This chain links TRBV25-1 with TRBJ2-3, with 7 bases matching TRBD1. V lost 3 bases, J lost 4 bases, and 10 bases stayed unmatched. The CDR3 consists of 16 residues. Germline V gives CDR1 MGHDK, CDR2 SYGVNS. The CDR3: CASSDLGTEGADTQYF. The CDR3 DNA sequence: TGTGCCAGCAGTGACCTCGGGACAGAGGGGGCAGATACGCAGTATTTT. The entire variable domain, with the rest obtained from reference TRBV25-1 and TRBJ2-3, is as follows: EADIYQTPRYLVIGTGKKITLECSQTMGHDKMYWYQQDPGMELHLIHYSYGVNSTEKGDLSSESTVSRIRTEHFPLTLESARPSHTSQYLCASSDLGTEGADTQYFGPGTRLTVL.

The J gene is TRBJ1-2, the V gene TRBV2, with TRBD1 matching 7 bases. This CDR3 comprises 13 residues. Trimming cost V 6 bases and J 8 bases; bases outside gene matches: 9. The germline V gene has CDR1 SNHLY and CDR2 FYNNEI. The CDR3 spells CASRAGGAGGYTF. The CDR3 DNA reads as TGTGCCAGCAGGGCAGGGGGTGCGGGAGGCTACACCTTC. Together with reference TRBV2 and TRBJ1-2, the CDR3 gives the full variable domain: EPEVTQTPSHQVTQMGQEVILRCVPISNHLYFYWYRQILGQKVEFLVSFYNNEISEKSEIFDDQFSVERPDGSNFTLKIRSTKLEDSAMYFCASRAGGAGGYTFGSGTRLTVV.

The chain combines TRBV4-1 with TRBJ2-3, with unresolved D. Germline V gene lookup returns CDR1 MGHRA and CDR2 YSYEKL. CDR3 length: 15 residues. V dropped 0 bases and J dropped 2 bases, with 9 bases sitting between them. CDR3 nucleotides: TGCGCCAGCAGCCAAGATCCCGCAACCACAGATACGCAGTATTTT. This translates into CASSQDPATTDTQYF.

This clone was counted once. The chain joins TRBV7-8 to TRBJ1-2, with D maybe TRBD1 (6 bases). Trimming took 5 bases from V and 5 from J, leaving 18 bases between them. From germline, CDR1 is SGHVS and CDR2 FQNEAQ. CDR3 length: 15 residues. CDR3 loop: CASSPVGTSLYGYTF. The CDR3 nucleotides read TGTGCCAGCAGCCCGGTTGGGACAAGCCTTTATGGCTACACCTTC.

This clone was seen a few times. This rearrangement joins TRBV6-4 to TRBJ2-3, with D possibly being TRBD1 (6 bases). The CDR3 is 15 residues long. Germline values: CDR1 MRHNA, CDR2 SNTAGT. The V end lost 6 bases, the J end lost 1 base, and 14 bases lay between the germline ends. CDR3 in DNA: TGTGCCAGCAGCCCCAGGACAGATGGCACAGATACGCAGTATTTT. Protein product: CASSPRTDGTDTQYF.

This chain uses TRBV30 with TRBJ2-4; 7 bases match TRBD1. Germline values: CDR1 GTSNPN, CDR2 SVGIG (reference sequence). Trimming removed 1 base from V and 5 bases from J; junction bases left unmatched: 5. The CDR3 extends over 14 amino acids. The CDR3: CAWSDTGTENIQYF. DNA of the CDR3: TGTGCCTGGAGTGATACCGGGACAGAAAACATTCAGTACTTC. Variable domain in full (rest from reference TRBV30 and TRBJ2-4): SQTIHQWPATLVQPVGSPLSLECTVEGTSNPNLYWYRQAAGRGLQLLFYSVGIGQISSEVPQNLSASRPQDRQFILSSKKLLLSDSGFYLCAWSDTGTENIQYFGAGTRLSVL.